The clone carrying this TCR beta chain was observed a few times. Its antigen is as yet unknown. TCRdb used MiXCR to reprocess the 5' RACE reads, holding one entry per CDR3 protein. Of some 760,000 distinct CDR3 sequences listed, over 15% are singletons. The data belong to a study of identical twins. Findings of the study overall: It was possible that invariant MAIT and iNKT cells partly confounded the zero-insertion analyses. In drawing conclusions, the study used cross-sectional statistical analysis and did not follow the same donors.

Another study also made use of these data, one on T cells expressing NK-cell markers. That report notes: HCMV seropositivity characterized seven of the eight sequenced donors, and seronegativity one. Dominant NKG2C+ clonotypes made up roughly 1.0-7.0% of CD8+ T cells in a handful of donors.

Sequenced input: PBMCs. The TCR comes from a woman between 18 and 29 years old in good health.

CDR3 loop: CSVDGPILYNEQFF. CDR3 bases: TGCAGCGTTGACGGACCGATCTTGTACAATGAGCAGTTCTTC. The chain has TRBV29-1 and TRBJ2-1; D unresolved. V lost 3 bases to trimming and J lost 4 bases, with 13 bases between them. Germline V CDR1 and CDR2: SQVTM, ANQGSEA. This CDR3 comprises 14 residues.